The T cell receptor beta chain described here comes from a study of graft-versus-host responses after intestinal transplantation. For the study at large: As for transplant type, recipients had multivisceral, liver-intestinal, or isolated intestinal grafts. Study-wide points: High graft-versus-host to host-versus-graft clonal ratios were found in allografts of patients who had graft-donor T cell macrochimerism. With peak circulating GvH clone levels came an association with early post-transplant HvG declines.

On this clone: Its antigen is still unknown.

CDR1 GTSNPN and CDR2 SVGIG come from the germline V gene (reference sequence). V lost 0 bases to trimming and J lost 8 bases, with 14 bases between them. This CDR3 is 14 amino acids long. Produced via immunoSEQ multiplex PCR; TCRdb's table is partial and in-frame only. The data contain 80,000 to 100,000 clones, just under 95% of them singletons. The chain is built from TRBV30 and TRBJ2-1; tentative D call: TRBD2 (5 bases). Here the sequenced sample was unstimulated CD8+ T cells sorted from spleen or lymph node cells, taken before transplant. This TCR derives from a human donor who was the organ donor for an intestinal transplant. This CDR3 reads CAWSVLRLEDEQFF. Written as DNA, the CDR3 is TGTGCCTGGAGTGTACTAAGGTTGGAGGATGAGCAGTTCTTC.